Presented here are 27 T cell receptor beta chains from one specimen sequenced in a study of cytomegalovirus exposure and HLA in healthy donors. Researchers ran the PCR with 60 Vbeta and 13 Jbeta primers. TCRdb keeps only in-frame clones here, not all; method: immunoSEQ multiplex PCR. The table includes about 160,000 clones, approximately 81% detected once. Material for sequencing was PBMCs. The receptors originated from a man between 18 and 29 years old in good health and CMV-seropositive.

This chain connects TRBV10-3 to TRBJ2-5; the match to TRBD1 covers 8 bases. V was pared by 6 bases and J by 1 base, with 1 base of the junction left unmatched. CDR1 and CDR2 (germline): ENHRY, SYGVKD. CDR3 length: 13 amino acids. CDR3 loop: CAISGTGQETQYF. The CDR3 coding sequence is TGTGCCATCAGCGGGACAGGCCAAGAGACCCAGTACTTC.

This chain links TRBV20-1 with TRBJ1-1; unclear D gene. V shed 4 bases and J shed 1 base, with 4 bases lying between them. Germline V gives CDR1 DFQATT, CDR2 SNEGSKA (reference sequence). The CDR3 extends over 11 amino acids. The DNA for the CDR3 is TGCAGTGCTACAGGGAACACTGAAGCTTTCTTT. Its protein product is CSATGNTEAFF.

This chain uses TRBV19 with TRBJ1-2, with D perhaps matching TRBD1 (5 bases). This CDR3 is built from 12 residues. The V gene's germline CDR1 is LNHDA and CDR2 SQIVND (reference sequence). V gave up 9 bases and J gave up 5 bases, with 13 bases separating them. As DNA, the CDR3 is TGTGCCAGCAGCCCGACAGAATATGGCTACACCTTC. Encoded protein: CASSPTEYGYTF.

The chain uses TRBV18 and TRBJ1-3; no reliable D call. The CDR3 has 17 residues. V lost 2 bases and J 0 bases, leaving 14 bases between the germline ends. Germline V gene sequence: CDR1 KGHSH, CDR2 LQKENI. This CDR3 reads CASSPAARVFSGNTIYF. CDR3 nucleotide sequence: TGTGCCAGCTCACCAGCGGCGCGAGTCTTCTCTGGAAACACCATATATTTT.

The chain joins TRBV5-4 to TRBJ1-2; D gene ambiguous. The CDR3 consists of 12 residues. Germline lookup yields CDR1 SGHNT and CDR2 YYREEE (reference sequence). V was pared by 4 bases and J by 6 bases, with 10 bases between. The chain's CDR3 is CASSTAMDGYTF. The DNA of the CDR3 is TGTGCCAGCAGCACCGCGATGGATGGCTACACCTTC.

This clone has more than one count but fewer than ten. J is TRBJ1-5 and V is TRBV5-1; D remains unclear. Trimming left V 0 bases short and J 0 bases short, with 7 bases between. This CDR3 has 15 residues. Germline-derived CDR1 and CDR2 are SGHRS and YFSETQ. Here the CDR3 reads CASSLGGNSNQPQHF. The CDR3 DNA reads TGCGCCAGCAGCTTGGGAGGGAATAGCAATCAGCCCCAGCATTTT.

This chain links TRBV7-6 with TRBJ2-1; TRBD2 agrees at 14 bases. Germline values: CDR1 SGHVS, CDR2 FNYEAQ. This CDR3 region has 16 residues. V trimming: 4 bases; J trimming: 3 bases; junction bases outside the gene matches: 2. This CDR3 reads CASSSGTSGGYNEQFF. CDR3 bases: TGTGCCAGCAGCTCGGGGACTAGCGGGGGCTACAATGAGCAGTTCTTC.

J is TRBJ2-7 and V is TRBV9, with D perhaps TRBD2 (6 bases). From germline, CDR1 is SGDLS and CDR2 YYNGEE. This CDR3 region has 14 residues. The germline V and J ends were trimmed by 0 bases and 6 bases, with 13 bases remaining between them. The chain's CDR3 is CASSVDAGPREQYF. The DNA for the CDR3 is TGTGCCAGCAGCGTAGATGCGGGACCTCGCGAGCAGTACTTC.

This clone turned up a few times. The chain joins TRBV14 to TRBJ2-5; TRBD2 agrees at 9 bases. CDR1 is SGHDN and CDR2 is FVKESK in the germline V gene. After removal of 4 bases from V and 0 bases from J, the junction contained 9 bases not matched to a gene. This CDR3 is 17 amino acids long. The CDR3 sequence: CASSPLRGGLYQETQYF. The CDR3 coding sequence is TGTGCCAGCAGCCCCTTGCGGGGGGGGTTATACCAAGAGACCCAGTACTTC.

V usage is TRBV18 and J usage is TRBJ2-3, with D perhaps TRBD1 (5 bases). The germline V gene has CDR1 KGHSH and CDR2 LQKENI. V lost 2 bases and J 3 bases, leaving 15 bases between the germline ends. The CDR3 is made up of 16 amino acids. As DNA, the CDR3 is TGTGCCAGCTCACCATTTCAGGGTGATGGTACAGATACGCAGTATTTT. Translating gives CASSPFQGDGTDTQYF.

The V gene is TRBV6-5, the J gene TRBJ1-2; TRBD1 matches at 7 bases. The CDR3 extends over 15 amino acids. Trimming at V came to 4 bases and at J to 4 bases, leaving 9 bases not matched to a gene. CDR1 and CDR2 from the germline V gene are MNHEY and SVGAGI. CDR3 DNA sequence: TGTGCCAGCAGTTCCGCGCGACAGGGTACCTATGGCTACACCTTC. It specifies CASSSARQGTYGYTF.

The rearrangement joins TRBV19 to TRBJ1-1; no clear D gene. The CDR3 totals 13 residues. Germline assignment: CDR1 LNHDA and CDR2 SQIVND (reference sequence). Trimming removed 5 bases from V and 1 base from J, with 8 bases in between. CDR3 sequence reads: CASSAAGNTEAFF. The DNA for the CDR3 is TGTGCCAGTAGTGCGGCGGGGAACACTGAAGCTTTCTTT.

This chain uses TRBV4-2 with TRBJ2-3; 8 nucleotides match TRBD2. Trimming removed 0 bases from V and 3 bases from J; junction bases left unmatched: 5. Germline V lookup: CDR1 LGHNA, CDR2 YNFKEQ. This CDR3 spans 16 amino acids. CDR3 bases: TGTGCCAGCAGCCAAGACATAGGCGGGGGGACAGATACGCAGTATTTT. This gives the protein CASSQDIGGGTDTQYF.

This sequence joins TRBV2 and TRBJ1-6; D uncertain. Trimming shortened V by 3 bases and J by 8 bases, and 8 bases separated the two germline ends. CDR1 is SNHLY and CDR2 is FYNNEI in the germline V gene. There are 13 residues in the CDR3. The CDR3 here is CASSEIEDSPLHF. In DNA, the CDR3 is TGTGCCAGCAGTGAGATCGAGGATTCACCCCTCCACTTT. Looking up the rest from reference TRBV2 and TRBJ1-6 gives the full variable domain: EPEVTQTPSHQVTQMGQEVILRCVPISNHLYFYWYRQILGQKVEFLVSFYNNEISEKSEIFDDQFSVERPDGSNFTLKIRSTKLEDSAMYFCASSEIEDSPLHFGNGTRLTVT.

Points on this clone: The sample contains more than one DNA sequence encoding this CDR3. This chain connects TRBV19 to TRBJ1-5; 7 nucleotides match TRBD1. CDR1 LNHDA and CDR2 SQIVND come from the germline V gene (reference sequence). CDR3 length equals 17 residues. Trimming removed 3 bases from V and 0 bases from J; junction bases left unmatched: 8. The CDR3 protein is CASSIRQGGDSNQPQHF. CDR3 in DNA: TGTGCCAGTAGTATTCGACAGGGCGGGGATAGCAATCAGCCCCAGCATTTT.

The CDR3 nucleotides read TGTGCTAGTGGTCCGTCCACGACACAATTTCAATACAATGAGCAGTTCTTC. It translates to CASGPSTTQFQYNEQFF. The chain joins TRBV12-5 to TRBJ2-1; D ambiguous. Looked up from germline, CDR1 is LGHNT and CDR2 is FRNRAP. The CDR3 is 17 residues long. V was trimmed by 5 bases and J by 4 bases, leaving 21 bases between them.

The rearrangement joins TRBV18 to TRBJ1-5; TRBD1 agrees at 7 bases. Per germline, CDR1 KGHSH and CDR2 LQKENI. This CDR3 has 14 residues. J was trimmed by 1 base and V by 6 bases; bases with no gene match: 3. CDR3 region: CASSTGPSNQPQHF. CDR3 nucleotide sequence: TGTGCCAGCTCGACAGGGCCCAGCAATCAGCCCCAGCATTTT.

The J gene is TRBJ1-1, the V gene TRBV12-5; D gene uncertain. In germline, CDR1 is LGHNT, CDR2 FRNRAP. This CDR3 has 13 amino acids. V shed 1 base and J shed 0 bases, with 3 bases lying between them. CDR3 amino acids: CASGLDMNTEAFF. The CDR3 DNA is TGTGCTAGTGGTTTGGACATGAACACTGAAGCTTTCTTT. The whole variable domain, remainder taken from reference TRBV12-5 and TRBJ1-1, is DARVTQTPRHKVTEMGQEVTMRCQPILGHNTVFWYRQTMMQGLELLAYFRNRAPLDDSGMPKDRFSAEMPDATLATLKIQPSEPRDSAVYFCASGLDMNTEAFFGQGTRLTVV.

The chain joins TRBV11-3 to TRBJ1-3; D is ambiguous. Germline V gene lookup returns CDR1 SGHNT and CDR2 YENEEA. The V end lost 0 bases, the J end lost 2 bases, and 11 bases lay between the germline ends. The CDR3 totals 16 residues. CDR3 bases: TGTGCCAGCAGCTTAGATCTGGCGGGGACTGGAAACACCATATATTTT. This gives the protein CASSLDLAGTGNTIYF.

The rearrangement uses TRBV5-3 and TRBJ1-3; a possible D gene is TRBD1 (5 bases). TRBV5-3 is an ORF; its function is uncertain. The CDR3 sequence is 14 residues long. V gave up 0 bases and J gave up 6 bases, with 10 bases separating them. CDR3 nucleotide sequence: TGTGCCAGAAGCTTGGGGGGGGATCAAAACACCATATATTTT. Translated, it gives CARSLGGDQNTIYF.

This clone turned up a few times. V usage is TRBV5-4 and J usage is TRBJ2-7, with 13 bases fitting TRBD2. CDR3 length equals 17 residues. Germline-derived CDR1 and CDR2 are SGHNT and YYREEE (reference sequence). J lost 1 base, V lost 4 bases, and 8 bases had no gene match. In DNA form, the CDR3 reads TGTGCCAGCAGCCTGGGGACTAGCGGGGTGAATTCCTACGAGCAGTACTTC. The encoded protein is CASSLGTSGVNSYEQYF.

The chain recombines TRBV11-2 with TRBJ1-5, with D maybe TRBD1 (6 bases). CDR1 SGHAT and CDR2 FQNNGV come from the germline V gene. This CDR3 contains 16 residues. V lost 11 bases and J 1 base, leaving 21 bases between the germline ends. Written as DNA, the CDR3 is TGTGCCCCCGGGCGGGGGCGGGTAAGGAGCAATCAGCCCCAGCATTTT. Protein sequence: CAPGRGRVRSNQPQHF.

The chain employs TRBV7-3 and TRBJ1-1; 9 bases agree with TRBD1. Trimming took 4 bases from V and 1 from J; bases not matched to a gene: 4. Germline values: CDR1 SGHTA, CDR2 FQGTGA. CDR3 size: 15 residues. CDR3 residues: CASSSRTGANTEAFF. The CDR3 bases are TGTGCCAGCAGCTCCCGGACAGGGGCGAACACTGAAGCTTTCTTT.

The V call is TRBV4-3, the J call TRBJ1-5, with a tentative D call TRBD1 (5 bases). The germline V gene has CDR1 LGHNA and CDR2 YSLEER. V shed 0 bases and J shed 8 bases, with 8 bases lying between them. The CDR3 covers 13 residues. The DNA of the CDR3 is TGCGCCAGCAGCCAAGAAGAAGGGGAGCCCCAGCATTTT. Residues: CASSQEEGEPQHF.

The chain uses TRBV18 and TRBJ2-7; D remains unclear. The CDR3 is made up of 15 amino acids. V gave up 3 bases and J gave up 6 bases, with 18 bases separating them. Germline lookup yields CDR1 KGHSH and CDR2 LQKENI. In nucleotides, the CDR3 is TGTGCCAGCTCACCGACTTTAGCCCTCGGTGGCGAGCAGTACTTC. Protein: CASSPTLALGGEQYF.

The chain joins TRBV6-5 to TRBJ2-7, with D possibly matching TRBD1 (5 bases). Trimming shortened V by 5 bases and J by 0 bases, and 8 bases separated the two germline ends. The V gene's germline CDR1 is MNHEY and CDR2 SVGAGI. This CDR3 region has 13 residues. CDR3 sequence reads: CASSQGSSYEQYF. DNA of the CDR3: TGTGCCAGCAGTCAGGGCAGCTCCTACGAGCAGTACTTC.

CDR3 sequence: CASSLPPGQGAEANTIYF. Here the CDR3 DNA reads TGTGCCAGCAGCTTACCCCCGGGACAGGGGGCCGAAGCAAACACCATATATTTT. The genes are TRBV5-6 and TRBJ1-3, with TRBD1 matching 12 bases. The CDR3 runs to 18 residues. The germline V gene has CDR1 SGHDT and CDR2 YYEEEE. J was trimmed by 6 bases and V by 2 bases; bases with no gene match: 12.